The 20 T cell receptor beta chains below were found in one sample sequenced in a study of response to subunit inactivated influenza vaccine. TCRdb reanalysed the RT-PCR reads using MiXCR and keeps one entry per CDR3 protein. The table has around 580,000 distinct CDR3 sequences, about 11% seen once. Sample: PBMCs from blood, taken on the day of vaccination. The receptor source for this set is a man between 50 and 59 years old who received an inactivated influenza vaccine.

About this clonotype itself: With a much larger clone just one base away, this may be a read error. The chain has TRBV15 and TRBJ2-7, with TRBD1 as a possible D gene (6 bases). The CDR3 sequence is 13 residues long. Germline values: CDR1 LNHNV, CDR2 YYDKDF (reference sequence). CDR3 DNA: TGTGTCACCAGCAGGGAATGGACAGACGAGCAGTACTTC. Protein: CVTSREWTDEQYF.

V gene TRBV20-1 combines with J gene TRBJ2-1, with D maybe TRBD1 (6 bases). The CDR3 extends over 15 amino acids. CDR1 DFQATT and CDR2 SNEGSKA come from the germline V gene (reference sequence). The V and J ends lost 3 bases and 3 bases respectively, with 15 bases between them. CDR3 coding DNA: TGCAGTGCTAGTGGGGGCCCCTCCCTCTACAATGAGCAGTTCTTC. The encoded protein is CSASGGPSLYNEQFF.

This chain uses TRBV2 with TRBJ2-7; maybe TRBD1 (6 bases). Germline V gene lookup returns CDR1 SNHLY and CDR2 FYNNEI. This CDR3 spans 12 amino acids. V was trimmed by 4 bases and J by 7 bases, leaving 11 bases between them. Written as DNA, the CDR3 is TGTGCCAGCAGTGGGGACAAAGGGGAGCAGTACTTC. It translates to CASSGDKGEQYF.

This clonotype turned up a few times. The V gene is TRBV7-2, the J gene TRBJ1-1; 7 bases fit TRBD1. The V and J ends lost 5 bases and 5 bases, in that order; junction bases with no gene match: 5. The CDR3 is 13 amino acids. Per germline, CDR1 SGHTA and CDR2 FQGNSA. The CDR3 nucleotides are TGTGCCAGCAGCCGATTGACAGGGACTGAAGCTTTCTTT. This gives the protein CASSRLTGTEAFF. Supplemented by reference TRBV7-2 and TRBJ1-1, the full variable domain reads GAGVSQSPSNKVTEKGKDVELRCDPISGHTALYWYRQSLGQGLEFLIYFQGNSAPDKSGLPSDRFSAERTGGSVSTLTIQRTQQEDSAVYLCASSRLTGTEAFFGQGTRLTVV.

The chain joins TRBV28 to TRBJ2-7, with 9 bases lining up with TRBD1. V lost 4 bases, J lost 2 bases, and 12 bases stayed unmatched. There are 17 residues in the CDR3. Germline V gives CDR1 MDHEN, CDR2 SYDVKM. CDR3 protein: CASSSLRRQGETYEQYF. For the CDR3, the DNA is TGTGCCAGCAGTTCCCTCCGAAGACAGGGGGAGACCTACGAGCAGTACTTC.

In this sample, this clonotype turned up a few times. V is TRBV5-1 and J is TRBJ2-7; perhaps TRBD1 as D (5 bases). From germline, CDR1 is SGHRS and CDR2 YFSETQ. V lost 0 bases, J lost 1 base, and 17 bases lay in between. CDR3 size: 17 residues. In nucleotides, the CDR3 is TGCGCCAGCAGCTTGGAATCTCTGGGCAGGGTTTCCTACGAGCAGTACTTC. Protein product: CASSLESLGRVSYEQYF.

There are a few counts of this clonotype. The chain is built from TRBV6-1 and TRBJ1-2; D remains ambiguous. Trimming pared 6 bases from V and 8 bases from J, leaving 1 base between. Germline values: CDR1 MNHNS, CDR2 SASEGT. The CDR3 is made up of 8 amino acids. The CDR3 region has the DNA TGTGCCAGCAGAGGCTACACCTTC. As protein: CASRGYTF.

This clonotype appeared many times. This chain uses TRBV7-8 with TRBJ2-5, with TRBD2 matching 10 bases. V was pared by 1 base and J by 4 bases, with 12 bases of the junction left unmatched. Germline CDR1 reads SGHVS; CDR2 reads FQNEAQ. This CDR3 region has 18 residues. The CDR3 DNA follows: TGTGCCAGCAGCTTAGGAGCGAGCGGGGGGGCTTTACGAGAGACCCAGTACTTC. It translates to CASSLGASGGALRETQYF.

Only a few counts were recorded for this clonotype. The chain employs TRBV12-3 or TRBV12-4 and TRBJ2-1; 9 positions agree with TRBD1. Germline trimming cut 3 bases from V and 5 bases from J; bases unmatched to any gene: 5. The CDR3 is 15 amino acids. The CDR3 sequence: CASSFGTGFNNEQFF. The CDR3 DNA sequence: TGTGCCAGCAGTTTTGGGACAGGGTTCAACAATGAGCAGTTCTTC.

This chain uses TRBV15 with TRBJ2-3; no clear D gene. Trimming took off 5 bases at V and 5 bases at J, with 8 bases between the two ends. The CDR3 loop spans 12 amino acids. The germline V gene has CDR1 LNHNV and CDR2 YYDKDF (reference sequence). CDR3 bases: TGTGCCACCAGCGCTAGACTAGATACGCAGTATTTT. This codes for CATSARLDTQYF. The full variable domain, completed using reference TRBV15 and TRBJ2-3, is DAMVIQNPRYQVTQFGKPVTLSCSQTLNHNVMYWYQQKSSQAPKLLFHYYDKDFNNEADTPDNFQSRRPNTSFCFLDIRSPGLGDTAMYLCATSARLDTQYFGPGTRLTVL.

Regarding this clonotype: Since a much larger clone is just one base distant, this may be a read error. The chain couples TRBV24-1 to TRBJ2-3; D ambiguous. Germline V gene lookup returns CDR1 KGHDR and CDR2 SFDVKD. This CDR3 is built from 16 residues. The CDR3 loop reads CATSDPRAVSTNTQYF. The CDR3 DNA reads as TGTGCCACCAGTGATCCTAGAGCAGTAAGCACAAATACGCAGTATTTT.

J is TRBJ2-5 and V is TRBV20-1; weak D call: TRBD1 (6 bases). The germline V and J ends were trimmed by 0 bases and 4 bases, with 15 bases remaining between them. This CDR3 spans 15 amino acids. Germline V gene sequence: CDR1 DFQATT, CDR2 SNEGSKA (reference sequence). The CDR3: CSARDLGRGGETQYF. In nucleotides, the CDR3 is TGCAGTGCTAGAGATTTAGGCAGGGGTGGAGAGACCCAGTACTTC.

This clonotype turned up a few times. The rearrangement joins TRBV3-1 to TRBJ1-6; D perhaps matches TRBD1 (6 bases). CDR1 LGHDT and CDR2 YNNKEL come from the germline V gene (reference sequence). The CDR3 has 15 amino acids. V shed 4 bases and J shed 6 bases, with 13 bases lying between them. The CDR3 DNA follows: TGTGCCAGCAGCCGGAAGGACAGCTCTAATTCACCCCTCCACTTT. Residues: CASSRKDSSNSPLHF.

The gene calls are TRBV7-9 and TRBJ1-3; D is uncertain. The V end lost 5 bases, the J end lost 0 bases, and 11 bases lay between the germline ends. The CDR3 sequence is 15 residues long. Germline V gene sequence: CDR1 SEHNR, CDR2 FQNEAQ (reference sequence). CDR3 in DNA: TGTGCCAGCAGCCCCTCGGGATCCTCTGGAAACACCATATATTTT. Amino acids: CASSPSGSSGNTIYF.

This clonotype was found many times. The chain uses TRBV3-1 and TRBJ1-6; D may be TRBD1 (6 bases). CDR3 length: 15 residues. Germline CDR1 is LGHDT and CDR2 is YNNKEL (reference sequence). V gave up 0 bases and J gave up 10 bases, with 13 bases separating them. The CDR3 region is CASSQDWQGKSPLHF. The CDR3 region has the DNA TGTGCCAGCAGCCAAGATTGGCAGGGGAAATCACCCCTCCACTTT.

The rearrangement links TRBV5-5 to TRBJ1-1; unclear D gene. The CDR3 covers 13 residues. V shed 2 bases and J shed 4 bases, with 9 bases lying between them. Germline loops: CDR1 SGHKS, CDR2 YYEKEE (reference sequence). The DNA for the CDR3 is TGTGCCAGCAGCTTTTCAGATCGCACTGAAGCTTTCTTT. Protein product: CASSFSDRTEAFF. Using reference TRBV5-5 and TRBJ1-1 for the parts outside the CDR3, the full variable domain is DAGVTQSPTHLIKTRGQQVTLRCSPISGHKSVSWYQQVLGQGPQFIFQYYEKEERGRGNFPDRFSARQFPNYSSELNVNALLLGDSALYLCASSFSDRTEAFFGQGTRLTVV.

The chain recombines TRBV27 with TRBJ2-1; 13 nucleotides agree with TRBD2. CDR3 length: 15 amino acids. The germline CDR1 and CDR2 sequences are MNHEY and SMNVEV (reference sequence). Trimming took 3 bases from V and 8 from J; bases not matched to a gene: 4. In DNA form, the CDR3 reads TGTGCCAGCAGTTTGGAACTAGCGGGAGGGGATGAGCAGTTCTTC. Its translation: CASSLELAGGDEQFF.

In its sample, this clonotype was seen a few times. CDR3 in amino acids: CASSTLAGYSTDTQYF. The CDR3 nucleotides read TGCGCCAGCAGCACCCTCGCGGGGTATAGCACAGATACGCAGTATTTT. The gene calls are TRBV5-1 and TRBJ2-3; possibly TRBD2 for D (6 bases). V lost 4 bases, J lost 0 bases, and 15 bases lay in between. There are 16 residues in the CDR3. Per the germline V gene, CDR1 is SGHRS and CDR2 is YFSETQ. Supplemented by reference TRBV5-1 and TRBJ2-3, the full variable domain reads KAGVTQTPRYLIKTRGQQVTLSCSPISGHRSVSWYQQTPGQGLQFLFEYFSETQRNKGNFPGRFSGRQFSNSRSEMNVSTLELGDSALYLCASSTLAGYSTDTQYFGPGTRLTVL.

The CDR3 DNA reads as TGTGCCAGCAGCCCCCTTTCCGACTTTGGAAACATTCAGTACTTC. Encoded protein: CASSPLSDFGNIQYF. V gene TRBV7-9 combines with J gene TRBJ2-4, with D unclear. The CDR3 consists of 15 residues. Per the germline V gene, CDR1 is SEHNR and CDR2 is FQNEAQ (reference sequence). V was shortened by 5 bases and J by 6 bases, with 17 bases between the two germline ends. Full variable domain (remainder filled in from reference TRBV7-9 and TRBJ2-4): DTGVSQNPRHKITKRGQNVTFRCDPISEHNRLYWYRQTLGQGPEFLTYFQNEAQLEKSRLLSDRFSAERPKGSFSTLEIQRTEQGDSAMYLCASSPLSDFGNIQYFGAGTRLSVL.

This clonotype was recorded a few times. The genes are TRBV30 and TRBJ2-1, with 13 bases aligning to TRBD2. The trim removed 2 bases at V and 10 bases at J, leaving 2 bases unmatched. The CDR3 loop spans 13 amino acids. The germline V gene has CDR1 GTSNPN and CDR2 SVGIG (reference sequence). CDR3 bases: TGTGCCTGGAGTCCGGGACTAGCGGGAGAGCAGTTCTTC. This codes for CAWSPGLAGEQFF.